What follows are 17 T cell receptor beta chains derived from one specimen sequenced in a study of T-cell reconstitution after alpha-beta-depleted transplantation in children. The TCRbeta library was prepared with unique molecular identifiers. TCRdb ran MiXCR on the PCR reads and lists one entry per CDR3 protein. The profile covers some 240,000 distinct CDR3 sequences, with approximately 9.9% appearing a single time and 5% to 6% taken by the ten largest. The sequenced sample was PBMCs from the stem cell graft donor, obtained from the stem cell graft. These receptor sequences come from a human donor who donated a stem cell graft to a child with SCID.

This clonotype was detected a few times. The CDR3 spells CAWGGPGTGSGELFF. DNA of the CDR3: TGTGCCTGGGGGGGTCCCGGGACAGGGTCCGGGGAGCTGTTTTTT. The V call is TRBV30, the J call TRBJ2-2; 9 positions agree with TRBD1. V dropped 5 bases and J dropped 6; count of bases not matched to a gene: 10. The germline gives CDR1 GTSNPN, CDR2 SVGIG (reference sequence). The CDR3 consists of 15 residues.

Ten or more counts support this clonotype. V and J are TRBV12-3 or TRBV12-4 and TRBJ1-2; unclear D gene. CDR3 length: 16 residues. The V end was cut by 1 base, the J end by 6 bases, with 18 bases between. This CDR3 reads CASSLVSAQGGHGYTF. The CDR3 DNA sequence: TGTGCCAGCAGTTTAGTTTCGGCACAAGGTGGTCATGGCTACACCTTC.

This clonotype was seen ten or more times. The rearrangement links TRBV10-1 to TRBJ1-4; D ambiguous. Germline values: CDR1 WNHNN, CDR2 SYGVQD (reference sequence). V lost 4 bases and J 7 bases, leaving 13 bases between the germline ends. The CDR3 has 14 residues. This CDR3 reads CASSAGQWSEKLFF. The CDR3 DNA is TGCGCCAGCAGTGCCGGGCAGTGGAGTGAAAAACTGTTTTTT.

This clonotype was seen repeatedly, ten times or more. V usage is TRBV27 and J usage is TRBJ1-1; D possibly corresponds to TRBD1 (5 bases). Between the trimmed V and J ends, which lost 2 bases and 3 bases, there was a span of 10 bases. The germline V gene has CDR1 MNHEY and CDR2 SMNVEV (reference sequence). The CDR3 covers 14 residues. This CDR3 is CASSLNGAYTEAFF. The CDR3 DNA follows: TGTGCCAGCAGTTTAAATGGGGCATACACTGAAGCTTTCTTT.

This clonotype was seen repeatedly, ten times or more. The chain recombines TRBV20-1 with TRBJ2-1; 8 nucleotides agree with TRBD2. This CDR3 region has 15 residues. In germline, CDR1 is DFQATT, CDR2 SNEGSKA (reference sequence). Losses at the gene ends were 0 bases for V and 8 bases for J; bases not matched to a gene: 9. The CDR3 region is CSARDRRGDRDEQFF. The CDR3 coding sequence is TGCAGTGCTAGAGATCGGCGGGGGGATAGGGATGAGCAGTTCTTC.

This clonotype was seen many times. This chain uses TRBV5-1 with TRBJ1-2; no firm D call. The V and J ends lost 2 bases and 2 bases respectively, with 10 bases between them. The CDR3 is 14 residues long. CDR1 is SGHRS, CDR2 YFSETQ, per germline. Here the CDR3 reads CASSLSGPNYGYTF. CDR3 DNA: TGCGCCAGCAGCTTATCCGGGCCAAACTATGGCTACACCTTC.

In this sample, this clonotype turned up many times. V and J are TRBV12-3 or TRBV12-4 and TRBJ1-4; 9 bases are shared with TRBD1. Losses at the gene ends were 6 bases for V and 8 bases for J; bases not matched to a gene: 7. CDR3 size: 14 residues. CDR3 region: CASSRGQGGEKLFF. The CDR3 DNA reads TGTGCCAGCAGCCGGGGACAGGGCGGCGAAAAACTGTTTTTT.

This clonotype was seen repeatedly, ten times or more. This chain connects TRBV5-1 to TRBJ2-7; D is unclear. The CDR3 loop spans 14 amino acids. Germline V lookup: CDR1 SGHRS, CDR2 YFSETQ. Deletions cut 3 bases from V and 0 bases from J, with 10 bases between. CDR3 loop: CASSSLQSSYEQYF. The CDR3 region has the DNA TGCGCCAGCAGCTCCCTACAGAGCTCCTACGAGCAGTACTTC.

This clonotype was seen at least ten times. The V call is TRBV5-1, the J call TRBJ2-7; D tentatively fits TRBD1 or TRBD2 (6 bases each). CDR1 and CDR2 from the germline V gene are SGHRS and YFSETQ. Between the trimmed V and J ends, which lost 0 bases and 2 bases, there was a span of 15 bases. The CDR3 runs 16 residues. The CDR3 nucleotides read TGCGCCAGCAGCTTGGCAACGGGGGCTAACCCCTACGAGCAGTACTTC. As protein: CASSLATGANPYEQYF.

This clonotype was counted ten times or more. The chain uses TRBV5-1 and TRBJ2-5, with 7 positions matching TRBD1. Germline CDR1 SGHRS, CDR2 YFSETQ. The CDR3 is 14 residues long. V trimming: 2 bases; J trimming: 3 bases; junction bases outside the gene matches: 4. The CDR3: CASSLQGREETQYF. The CDR3 DNA sequence: TGCGCCAGCAGCTTACAGGGGCGGGAAGAGACCCAGTACTTC.

This clonotype was detected many times. V is TRBV7-8 and J is TRBJ2-7; weak D call: TRBD1 (5 bases). V lost 1 base, J lost 2 bases, and 9 bases lay in between. This CDR3 region has 14 residues. In germline, CDR1 is SGHVS, CDR2 FQNEAQ. CDR3 coding DNA: TGTGCCAGCAGCTTAGGTCCGGACACCTACGAGCAGTACTTC. Translated: CASSLGPDTYEQYF.

This clonotype was detected many times. The V call is TRBV20-1, the J call TRBJ2-7; D perhaps matches TRBD1 (6 bases). Germline V CDR1 and CDR2: DFQATT, SNEGSKA (reference sequence). Trimming stripped 5 bases from V and 0 bases from J, with 11 bases between. CDR3 length equals 13 residues. The CDR3, as DNA: TGCAGTGCTCAACAGGGTAGCTCCTACGAGCAGTACTTC. The encoded protein is CSAQQGSSYEQYF.

Many counts were recorded for this clonotype. The chain carries TRBV5-1 and TRBJ2-1; tentative D call: TRBD2 (6 bases). This CDR3 region has 17 residues. V lost 6 bases to trimming and J lost 0 bases, with 19 bases between them. CDR1 and CDR2 from the germline V gene are SGHRS and YFSETQ. The CDR3 loop reads CASTISSGPTSYNEQFF. The CDR3 DNA sequence: TGCGCCAGCACCATCAGTAGCGGACCAACCTCCTACAATGAGCAGTTCTTC.

At least ten counts were recorded for this clonotype. The chain combines TRBV5-1 with TRBJ1-2; D call uncertain. Trimming took off 4 bases at V and 5 bases at J, with 18 bases between the two ends. CDR1 is SGHRS and CDR2 is YFSETQ in the germline V gene. The CDR3 is 15 amino acids. CDR3 residues: CASSPEGGSYYGYTF. CDR3 nucleotides: TGCGCCAGCAGCCCGGAGGGAGGGTCGTATTATGGCTACACCTTC.

The sample holds many counts of this clonotype. The rearrangement uses TRBV7-2 and TRBJ1-3; D is uncertain. Trimming cost V 3 bases and J 0 bases, with 6 bases left between them. Germline V gives CDR1 SGHTA, CDR2 FQGNSA. The CDR3 extends over 14 amino acids. As DNA, the CDR3 is TGTGCCAGCAGCTTGGGGAGCTCTGGAAACACCATATATTTT. As protein: CASSLGSSGNTIYF.

This clonotype was found many times. The V gene is TRBV10-3, the J gene TRBJ2-1; tentatively, D is TRBD1 (5 bases). Germline V lookup: CDR1 ENHRY, CDR2 SYGVKD. The CDR3 runs 14 residues. Trimming left V 8 bases short and J 2 bases short, with 13 bases between. CDR3 coding DNA: TGTGCCATCGGTCAGGGATCTCCCTACAATGAGCAGTTCTTC. Amino acids: CAIGQGSPYNEQFF.

In its sample, this clonotype was seen many times. The chain carries TRBV29-1 and TRBJ1-2; D remains ambiguous. Deletions cut 4 bases from V and 7 bases from J, with 7 bases between. Germline CDR1 SQVTM, CDR2 ANQGSEA. This CDR3 has 10 amino acids. The CDR3 DNA reads as TGCAGCGTTGGGGGTCGTGGCTACACCTTC. Its protein is CSVGGRGYTF. The full variable domain, rest sourced from reference TRBV29-1 and TRBJ1-2, is SAVISQKPSRDICQRGTSLTIQCQVDSQVTMMFWYRQQPGQSLTLIATANQGSEATYESGFVIDKFPISRPNLTFSTLTVSNMSPEDSSIYLCSVGGRGYTFGSGTRLTVV.